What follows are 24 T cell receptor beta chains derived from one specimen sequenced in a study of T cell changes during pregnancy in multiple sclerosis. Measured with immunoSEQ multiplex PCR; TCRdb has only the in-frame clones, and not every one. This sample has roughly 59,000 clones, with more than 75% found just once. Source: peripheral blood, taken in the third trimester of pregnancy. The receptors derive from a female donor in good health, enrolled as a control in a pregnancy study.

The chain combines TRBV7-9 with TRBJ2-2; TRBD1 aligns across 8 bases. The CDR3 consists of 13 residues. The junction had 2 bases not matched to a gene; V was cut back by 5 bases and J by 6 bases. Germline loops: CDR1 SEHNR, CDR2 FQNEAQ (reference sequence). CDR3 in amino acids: CASSQQGAGELFF. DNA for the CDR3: TGTGCCAGCAGCCAACAGGGGGCCGGGGAGCTGTTTTTT.

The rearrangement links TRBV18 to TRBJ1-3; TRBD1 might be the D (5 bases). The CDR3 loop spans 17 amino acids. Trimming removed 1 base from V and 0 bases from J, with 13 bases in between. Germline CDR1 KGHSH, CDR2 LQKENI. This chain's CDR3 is CASSPQSGMSSGNTIYF. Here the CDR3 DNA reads TGTGCCAGCTCACCACAATCAGGGATGAGCTCTGGAAACACCATATATTTT.

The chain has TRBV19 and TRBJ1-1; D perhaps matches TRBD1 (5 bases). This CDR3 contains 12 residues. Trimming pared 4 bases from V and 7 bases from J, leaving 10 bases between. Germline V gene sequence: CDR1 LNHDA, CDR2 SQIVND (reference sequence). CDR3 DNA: TGTGCCAGTAGTAGACAGTACGGTGAAGCTTTCTTT. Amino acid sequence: CASSRQYGEAFF.

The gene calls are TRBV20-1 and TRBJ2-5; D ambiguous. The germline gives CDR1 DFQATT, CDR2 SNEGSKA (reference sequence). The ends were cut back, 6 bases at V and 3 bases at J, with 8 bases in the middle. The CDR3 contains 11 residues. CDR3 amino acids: CSAKLEETQYF. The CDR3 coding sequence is TGCAGTGCCAAACTGGAAGAGACCCAGTACTTC.

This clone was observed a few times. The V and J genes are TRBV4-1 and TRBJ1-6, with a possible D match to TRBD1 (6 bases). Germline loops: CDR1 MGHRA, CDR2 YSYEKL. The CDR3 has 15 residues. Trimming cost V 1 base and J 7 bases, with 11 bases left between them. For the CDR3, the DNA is TGCGCCAGCAGCCAAGTGGCAGGGGTGAATTCACCCCTCCACTTT. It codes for CASSQVAGVNSPLHF.

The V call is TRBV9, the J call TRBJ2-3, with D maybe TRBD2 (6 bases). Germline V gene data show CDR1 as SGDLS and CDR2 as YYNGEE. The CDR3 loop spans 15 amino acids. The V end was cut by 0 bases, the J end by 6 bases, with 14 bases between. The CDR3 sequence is CASSVVGGPMDTQYF. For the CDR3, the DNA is TGTGCCAGCAGCGTAGTCGGGGGACCCATGGATACGCAGTATTTT. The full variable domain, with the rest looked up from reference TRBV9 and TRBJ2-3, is DSGVTQTPKHLITATGQRVTLRCSPRSGDLSVYWYQQSLDQGLQFLIQYYNGEERAKGNILERFSAQQFPDLHSELNLSSLELGDSALYFCASSVVGGPMDTQYFGPGTRLTVL.

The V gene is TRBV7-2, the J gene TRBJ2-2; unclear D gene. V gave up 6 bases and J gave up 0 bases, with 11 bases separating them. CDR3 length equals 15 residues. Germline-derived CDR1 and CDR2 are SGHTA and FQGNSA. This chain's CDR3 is CASSPQVANTGELFF. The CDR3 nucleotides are TGTGCCAGCAGTCCCCAGGTCGCGAACACCGGGGAGCTGTTTTTT.

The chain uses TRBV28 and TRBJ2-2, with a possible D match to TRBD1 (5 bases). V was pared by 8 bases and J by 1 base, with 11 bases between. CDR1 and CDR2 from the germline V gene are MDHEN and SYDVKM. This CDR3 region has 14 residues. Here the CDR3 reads CASLRQLNTGELFF. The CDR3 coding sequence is TGTGCCAGCCTTAGACAGCTGAACACCGGGGAGCTGTTTTTT.

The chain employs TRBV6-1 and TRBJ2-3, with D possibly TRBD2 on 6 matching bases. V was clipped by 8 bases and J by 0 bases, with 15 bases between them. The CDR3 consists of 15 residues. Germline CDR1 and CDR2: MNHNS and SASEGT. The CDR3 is CASVTFAGSTDTQYF. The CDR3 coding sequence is TGTGCCAGCGTCACCTTCGCGGGGAGCACAGATACGCAGTATTTT.

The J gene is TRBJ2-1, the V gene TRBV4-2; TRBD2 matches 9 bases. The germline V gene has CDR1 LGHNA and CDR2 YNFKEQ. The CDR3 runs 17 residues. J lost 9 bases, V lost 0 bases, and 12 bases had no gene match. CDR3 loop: CASSQDPVSGGGGEQFF. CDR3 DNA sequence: TGTGCCAGCAGCCAAGATCCCGTTAGCGGGGGCGGCGGTGAGCAGTTCTTC.

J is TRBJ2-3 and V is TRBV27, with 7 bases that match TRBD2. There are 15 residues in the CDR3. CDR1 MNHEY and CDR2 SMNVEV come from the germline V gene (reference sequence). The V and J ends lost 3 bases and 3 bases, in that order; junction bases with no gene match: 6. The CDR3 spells CASSFDGGWTDTQYF. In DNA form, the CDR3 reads TGTGCCAGCAGTTTCGACGGGGGGTGGACAGATACGCAGTATTTT.

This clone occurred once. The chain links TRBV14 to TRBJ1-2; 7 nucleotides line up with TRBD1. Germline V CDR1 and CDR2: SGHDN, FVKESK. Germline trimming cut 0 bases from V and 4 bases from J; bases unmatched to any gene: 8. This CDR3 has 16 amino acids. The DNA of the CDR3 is TGTGCCAGCAGCCAAGAAGGGGACAGCTATTTCTATGGCTACACCTTC. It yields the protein CASSQEGDSYFYGYTF.

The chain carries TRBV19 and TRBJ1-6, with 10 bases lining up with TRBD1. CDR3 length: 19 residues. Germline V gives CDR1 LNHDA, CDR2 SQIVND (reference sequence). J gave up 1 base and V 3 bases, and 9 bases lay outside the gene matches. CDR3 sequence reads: CASSIKGQGVSSYNSPLHF. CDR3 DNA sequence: TGTGCCAGTAGTATTAAAGGACAGGGGGTATCTTCCTATAATTCACCCCTCCACTTT.

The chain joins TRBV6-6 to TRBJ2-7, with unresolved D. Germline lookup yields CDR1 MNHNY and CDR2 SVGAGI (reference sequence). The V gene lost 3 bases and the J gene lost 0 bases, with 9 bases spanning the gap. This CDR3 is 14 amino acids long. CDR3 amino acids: CASSYPSRSYEQYF. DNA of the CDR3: TGTGCCAGCAGTTATCCCTCCCGCTCCTACGAGCAGTACTTC.

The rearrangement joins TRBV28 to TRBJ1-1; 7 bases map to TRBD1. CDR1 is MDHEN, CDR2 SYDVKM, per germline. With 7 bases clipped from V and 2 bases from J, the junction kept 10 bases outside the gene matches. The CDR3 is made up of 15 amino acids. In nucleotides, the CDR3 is TGTGCCAGCAAAAAGGGGGCGCCGGTAAACACTGAAGCTTTCTTT. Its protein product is CASKKGAPVNTEAFF.

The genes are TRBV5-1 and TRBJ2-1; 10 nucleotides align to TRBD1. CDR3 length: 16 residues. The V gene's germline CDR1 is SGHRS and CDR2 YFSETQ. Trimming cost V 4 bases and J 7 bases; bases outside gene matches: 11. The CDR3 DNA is TGCGCCAGCAGCACCGGTAGGGACAGGGGACGTAATGAGCAGTTCTTC. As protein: CASSTGRDRGRNEQFF.

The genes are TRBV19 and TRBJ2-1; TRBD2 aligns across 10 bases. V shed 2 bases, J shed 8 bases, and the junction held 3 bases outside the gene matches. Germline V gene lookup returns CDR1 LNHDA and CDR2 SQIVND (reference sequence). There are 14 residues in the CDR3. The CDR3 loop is CASSISSGRDEQFF. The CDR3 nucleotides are TGTGCCAGTAGTATATCAAGCGGGAGGGATGAGCAGTTCTTC.

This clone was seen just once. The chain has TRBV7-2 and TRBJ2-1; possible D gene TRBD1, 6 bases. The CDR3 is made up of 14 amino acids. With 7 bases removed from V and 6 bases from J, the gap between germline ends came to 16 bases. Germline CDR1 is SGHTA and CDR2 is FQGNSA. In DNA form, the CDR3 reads TGTGCCAGCACCAAGTACAGGGAAGGCAATGAGCAGTTCTTC. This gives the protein CASTKYREGNEQFF.

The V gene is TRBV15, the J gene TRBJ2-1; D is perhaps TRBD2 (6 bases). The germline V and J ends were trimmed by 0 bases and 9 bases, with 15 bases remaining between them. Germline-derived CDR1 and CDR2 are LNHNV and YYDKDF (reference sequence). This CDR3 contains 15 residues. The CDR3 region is CATSRDGSWGGEQFF. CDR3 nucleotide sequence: TGTGCCACCAGCAGAGACGGCAGTTGGGGAGGTGAGCAGTTCTTC.

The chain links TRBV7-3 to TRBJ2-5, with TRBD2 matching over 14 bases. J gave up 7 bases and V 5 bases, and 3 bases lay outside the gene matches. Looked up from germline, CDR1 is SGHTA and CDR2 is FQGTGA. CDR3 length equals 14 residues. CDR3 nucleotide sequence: TGTGCCAGCAGCCCAGGACTAGCGGGGGGGACCCAGTACTTC. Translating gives CASSPGLAGGTQYF.

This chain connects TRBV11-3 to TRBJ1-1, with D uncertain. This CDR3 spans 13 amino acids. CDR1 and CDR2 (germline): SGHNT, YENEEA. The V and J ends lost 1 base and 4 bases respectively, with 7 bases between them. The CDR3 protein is CASSLGRSTEAFF. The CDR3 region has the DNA TGTGCCAGCAGCTTAGGGAGGAGCACTGAAGCTTTCTTT.

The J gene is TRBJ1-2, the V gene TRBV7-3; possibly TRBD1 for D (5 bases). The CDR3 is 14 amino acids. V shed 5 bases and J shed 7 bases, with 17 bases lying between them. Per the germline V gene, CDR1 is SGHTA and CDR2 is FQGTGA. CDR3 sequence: CASSEPGGIGGYTF. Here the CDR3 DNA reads TGTGCCAGCAGCGAGCCTGGGGGGATCGGTGGCTACACCTTC. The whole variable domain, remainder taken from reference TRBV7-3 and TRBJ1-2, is GAGVSQTPSNKVTEKGKYVELRCDPISGHTALYWYRQSLGQGPEFLIYFQGTGAADDSGLPNDRFFAVRPEGSVSTLKIQRTERGDSAVYLCASSEPGGIGGYTFGSGTRLTVV.

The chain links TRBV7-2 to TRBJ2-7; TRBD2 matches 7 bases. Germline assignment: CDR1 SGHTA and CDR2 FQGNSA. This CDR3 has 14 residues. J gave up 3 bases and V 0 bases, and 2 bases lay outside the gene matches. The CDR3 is CASSLAGRDYEQYF. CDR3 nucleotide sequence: TGTGCCAGCAGCTTAGCGGGGAGGGACTACGAGCAGTACTTC.

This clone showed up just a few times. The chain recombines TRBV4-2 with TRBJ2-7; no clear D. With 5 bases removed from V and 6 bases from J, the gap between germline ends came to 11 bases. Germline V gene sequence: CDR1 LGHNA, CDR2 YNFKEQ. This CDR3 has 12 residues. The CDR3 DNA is TGTGCCAGCAGCGACGTAGGAGCCGAGCAGTACTTC. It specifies CASSDVGAEQYF.